This T cell receptor beta chain was identified during a study of shared clonotypes between healthy human individuals. At the level of the study: Three CD4 naive, three CD4 memory, two CD8 naive and one CD8 memory plate were used per donor. Study results and limitations: Generation probabilities were higher for clonotypes shared across all four sorted-subset donors than for unshared ones. Tissues were not sampled, only blood, and their repertoires likely differ.

The protocol was immunoSEQ multiplex PCR, while the TCRdb copy is restricted to in-frame clones and leaves out a portion. Among nearly 750,000 clones, roughly two thirds were seen once, and the ten largest hold under 2%. Comment on this clone: Its matching antigen is unknown. The sample holds other DNA sequences that translate to the same CDR3.

The CDR3 is made up of 13 amino acids. The V end was cut by 0 bases, the J end by 1 base, with 2 bases between. CDR1 MNHEY and CDR2 SMNVEV come from the germline V gene (reference sequence). This sequence originates from a woman aged 30 to 39 in good health. V gene TRBV27 combines with J gene TRBJ2-3; D remains ambiguous. Material for sequencing was memory CD4+ T cells sorted from blood. The subset was: CD45RA-negative fraction. CDR3 amino acids: CASSLSGTDTQYF. For the CDR3, the DNA is TGTGCCAGCAGTTTATCGGGCACAGATACGCAGTATTTT.